The clone carrying this T cell receptor beta chain was seen ten or more times. Around 9.4 milliliters was the volume of peripheral blood drawn from each donor. There are 12 residues in the CDR3. CDR1 and CDR2 from the germline V gene are SGHRS and YFSETQ. V lost 3 bases, J lost 5 bases, and 1 base stayed unmatched. This sample stems from a study of blood T cells in healthy people across ages. The authors ran a second PCR of roughly 6 to 12 cycles using a sample-barcoded 5' primer and a J-beta primer mix. Tags on each cDNA molecule came from a template-switch adaptor with 12 random nucleotides. Each sample yielded at least 2.5 million CDR3-containing paired-end reads. TCRdb re-analysed the 5' RACE reads in MiXCR, keeping a single row per CDR3 protein. The table lists about 730,000 distinct CDR3 sequences, 35% to 45% of them singletons.

This clonotype was sampled from a woman aged 55-70 years in good health. Sequencing used blood. The chain carries TRBV5-1 and TRBJ2-7; TRBD1 matches 8 bases. CDR3 sequence (DNA): TGCGCCAGCAGCTCGACAGGGGACGAGCAGTACTTC. Its translation: CASSSTGDEQYF.